This T cell receptor beta chain was identified in a study of T cell repertoires in cytomegalovirus infection. On the study more broadly: Through public TCR beta signatures, both CMV infection and matching HLA type were indicated.

A single count supports this clonotype. Its antigen is currently unknown. TCRdb re-called the reads with MiXCR, one entry per CDR3 protein. The table shows about 740,000 distinct CDR3 sequences, with approximately 33% occurring only once. This clonotype was sampled from a human donor in good health (CMV status not recorded). Some clones in this sample may be carry-over from other donors' samples. Here the sequenced sample was cultured PBMCs, taken from culture after CMV antigen stimulation.

The CDR3 DNA is TGTGCCACCAGCAGAAACTCAGGGGTCAGTAGCAATCAGCCCCAGCATTTT. Translation: CATSRNSGVSSNQPQHF. This chain joins TRBV15 and TRBJ1-5; D possibly corresponds to TRBD1 (6 bases). This CDR3 contains 17 residues. The germline V and J ends were trimmed by 2 bases and 0 bases, with 14 bases remaining between them. The V gene's germline CDR1 is LNHNV and CDR2 YYDKDF (reference sequence).